Each of the 18 T cell receptor beta chains below was sequenced from the same sample in a study of PD-L1 blockade in urothelial cancer. Assay used: immunoSEQ multiplex PCR; TCRdb lists only in-frame clones, some missing. In the table there are around 50,000 clones, over 65% of which are singletons. Documented time point: pretreatment peripheral blood. Sample: PBMCs, taken around atezolizumab (anti-PD-L1) treatment. These receptors all stem from a man in his fifties or sixties with urothelial cancer.

V gene TRBV15 combines with J gene TRBJ1-5, with 10 bases aligning to TRBD1. The CDR3 is 17 amino acids. Germline CDR1 reads LNHNV; CDR2 reads YYDKDF (reference sequence). V lost 5 bases and J lost 5; bases outside the gene matches: 12. The DNA for the CDR3 is TGTGCCACCAGCTTTACAAGTTTGGGACAGGGGCATCAGCCCCAGCATTTT. This encodes CATSFTSLGQGHQPQHF.

The chain is built from TRBV2 and TRBJ2-1, with 7 bases fitting TRBD1. V was clipped by 6 bases and J by 0 bases; unmatched bases: 2. The V gene's germline CDR1 is SNHLY and CDR2 FYNNEI. The CDR3 is 14 residues long. CDR3 amino acids: CASRDRTSYNEQFF. CDR3 sequence (DNA): TGTGCCAGCAGGGACAGGACCTCCTACAATGAGCAGTTCTTC.

This clone has just a few counts. The chain couples TRBV5-6 to TRBJ2-3; D is perhaps TRBD2 (7 bases). Germline V gives CDR1 SGHDT, CDR2 YYEEEE. Trimming stripped 5 bases from V and 2 bases from J, with 18 bases between. The CDR3 spans 16 residues. The CDR3 reads CASSPTGGQYTDTQYF. The CDR3, as DNA: TGTGCCAGCAGTCCCACCGGGGGGCAGTACACAGATACGCAGTATTTT.

V is TRBV15 and J is TRBJ2-2, with D possibly being TRBD1 (6 bases). The V gene's germline CDR1 is LNHNV and CDR2 YYDKDF (reference sequence). This CDR3 is built from 14 residues. The V gene lost 5 bases and the J gene lost 4 bases, with 11 bases spanning the gap. CDR3 region: CATSPRGGTGELFF. For the CDR3, the DNA is TGTGCCACCAGCCCTCGAGGGGGCACCGGGGAGCTGTTTTTT.

J is TRBJ1-2 and V is TRBV11-2, with TRBD1 matching 7 bases. The V segment lost 2 bases and the J segment 4 bases; nucleotides outside the gene matches: 7. There are 15 residues in the CDR3. Germline V gives CDR1 SGHAT, CDR2 FQNNGV. The CDR3 spells CASSLSPTGSYGYTF. Here the CDR3 DNA reads TGTGCCAGCAGCTTATCCCCGACAGGGAGCTATGGCTACACCTTC.

This clone was recorded only once. The chain is built from TRBV7-8 and TRBJ2-1, with D perhaps TRBD2 (6 bases). V gave up 4 bases and J gave up 8 bases, with 27 bases separating them. The germline CDR1 and CDR2 sequences are SGHVS and FQNEAQ. The CDR3 covers 18 residues. The chain's CDR3 is CASSSPFGFAGKRDEQFF. The CDR3 coding sequence is TGTGCCAGCAGCTCCCCTTTCGGGTTTGCGGGGAAAAGAGATGAGCAGTTCTTC.

The genes are TRBV5-1 and TRBJ1-4, with a weak D call TRBD1 (5 bases). The CDR3 length is 15 residues. Germline lookup yields CDR1 SGHRS and CDR2 YFSETQ. V dropped 2 bases and J dropped 8 bases, with 16 bases sitting between them. This CDR3 is CASSFGGIGGEKLFF. The CDR3 region has the DNA TGCGCCAGCAGCTTCGGGGGGATAGGAGGCGAAAAACTGTTTTTT.

This chain uses TRBV7-8 with TRBJ1-6; D is unclear. CDR3 length: 18 residues. The V end lost 3 bases, the J end lost 0 bases, and 15 bases lay between the germline ends. CDR1 SGHVS and CDR2 FQNEAQ come from the germline V gene. The CDR3 loop is CASSFTQSGSSYNSPLHF. For the CDR3, the DNA is TGTGCCAGCAGCTTTACTCAATCGGGGAGCTCCTATAATTCACCCCTCCACTTT.

The CDR3 region is CASSGREGGNEQFF. The DNA of the CDR3 is TGTGCCAGCAGCGGCCGGGAGGGTGGTAATGAGCAGTTCTTC. V is TRBV7-9 and J is TRBJ2-1; 8 positions agree with TRBD2. The CDR3 runs 14 residues. Trimming at V came to 5 bases and at J to 7 bases, leaving 7 bases not matched to a gene. Germline values: CDR1 SEHNR, CDR2 FQNEAQ (reference sequence).

The rearrangement joins TRBV27 to TRBJ2-7; TRBD2 might be the D (6 bases). Trimming shortened V by 6 bases and J by 2 bases, and 29 bases separated the two germline ends. CDR1 is MNHEY, CDR2 SMNVEV, per germline (reference sequence). The CDR3 is 19 residues long. The CDR3, as DNA: TGTGCCAGCAGAAACCACGGACGTGGCGGGACGATGCCCACCTACGAGCAGTACTTC. Its translation is CASRNHGRGGTMPTYEQYF.

The rearrangement links TRBV7-9 to TRBJ2-3; D might be TRBD2 (6 bases). This CDR3 comprises 16 residues. Trimming took 1 base from V and 3 from J, leaving 14 bases between them. Germline V gene lookup returns CDR1 SEHNR and CDR2 FQNEAQ (reference sequence). The CDR3 reads CASSLVRDSPTDTQYF. The CDR3 nucleotides read TGTGCCAGCAGCTTAGTAAGGGACTCCCCAACAGATACGCAGTATTTT.

The J gene is TRBJ1-6, the V gene TRBV2, with a tentative D call TRBD1 (5 bases). The CDR3 consists of 15 residues. V was cut by 7 bases and J by 3 bases, with 13 bases left in between. Germline loops: CDR1 SNHLY, CDR2 FYNNEI. Here the CDR3 reads CASTKQGNYNSPLHF. The CDR3 region has the DNA TGTGCCAGCACCAAGCAGGGAAACTATAATTCACCCCTCCACTTT.

The chain couples TRBV6-5 to TRBJ1-3; D is undetermined. Trimming stripped 7 bases from V and 2 bases from J, with 12 bases between. This CDR3 has 14 amino acids. Germline V CDR1 and CDR2: MNHEY, SVGAGI. This CDR3 reads CASNTGVTGNTIYF. CDR3 DNA sequence: TGTGCCAGCAACACCGGGGTAACTGGAAACACCATATATTTT.

This clone has just one count. The rearrangement uses TRBV5-8 and TRBJ2-6; no clear D. CDR3 length equals 15 residues. Per germline, CDR1 SGHTS and CDR2 YDEGEE. V lost 4 bases and J lost 1, with 9 bases in between. CDR3 nucleotide sequence: TGTGCCAGCAGCAAGCCAGGATCTGGGGCCAACGTCCTGACTTTC. This translates into CASSKPGSGANVLTF.

The chain has TRBV4-2 and TRBJ1-6; D not resolved. Germline V gene sequence: CDR1 LGHNA, CDR2 YNFKEQ. CDR3 length: 16 residues. Trimming took 1 base from V and 4 from J, leaving 11 bases between them. The CDR3 DNA follows: TGTGCCAGCAGCCAAGGCGCCACCTCTTATAATTCACCCCTCCACTTT. It specifies CASSQGATSYNSPLHF.

The chain couples TRBV7-6 to TRBJ2-1, with 7 bases lining up with TRBD2. Germline V gives CDR1 SGHVS, CDR2 FNYEAQ. The CDR3 spans 14 residues. Losses at the gene ends were 3 bases for V and 7 bases for J; bases not matched to a gene: 6. In DNA, the CDR3 is TGTGCCAGCAGCTTGCGCCGGGGGGAAAATGAGCAGTTCTTC. As protein: CASSLRRGENEQFF. The full variable domain, completed using reference TRBV7-6 and TRBJ2-1, is GAGVSQSPRYKVTKRGQDVALRCDPISGHVSLYWYRQALGQGPEFLTYFNYEAQQDKSGLPNDRFSAERPEGSISTLTIQRTEQRDSAMYRCASSLRRGENEQFFGPGTRLTVL.

V gene TRBV7-2 combines with J gene TRBJ2-5; possibly TRBD2 for D (6 bases). The V end lost 2 bases, the J end lost 5 bases, and 12 bases lay between the germline ends. This CDR3 comprises 14 residues. Germline-derived CDR1 and CDR2 are SGHTA and FQGNSA. The CDR3 reads CASSLTRAGETQYF. The CDR3 DNA sequence: TGTGCCAGCAGCTTAACACGGGCGGGGGAGACCCAGTACTTC.

The chain recombines TRBV9 with TRBJ2-2, with D perhaps TRBD2 (6 bases). Per the germline V gene, CDR1 is SGDLS and CDR2 is YYNGEE. The CDR3 consists of 13 residues. Deletions cut 3 bases from V and 8 bases from J, with 11 bases between. The chain's CDR3 is CASSEGTGGELFF. For the CDR3, the DNA is TGTGCCAGCAGCGAGGGGACTGGGGGGGAGCTGTTTTTT.